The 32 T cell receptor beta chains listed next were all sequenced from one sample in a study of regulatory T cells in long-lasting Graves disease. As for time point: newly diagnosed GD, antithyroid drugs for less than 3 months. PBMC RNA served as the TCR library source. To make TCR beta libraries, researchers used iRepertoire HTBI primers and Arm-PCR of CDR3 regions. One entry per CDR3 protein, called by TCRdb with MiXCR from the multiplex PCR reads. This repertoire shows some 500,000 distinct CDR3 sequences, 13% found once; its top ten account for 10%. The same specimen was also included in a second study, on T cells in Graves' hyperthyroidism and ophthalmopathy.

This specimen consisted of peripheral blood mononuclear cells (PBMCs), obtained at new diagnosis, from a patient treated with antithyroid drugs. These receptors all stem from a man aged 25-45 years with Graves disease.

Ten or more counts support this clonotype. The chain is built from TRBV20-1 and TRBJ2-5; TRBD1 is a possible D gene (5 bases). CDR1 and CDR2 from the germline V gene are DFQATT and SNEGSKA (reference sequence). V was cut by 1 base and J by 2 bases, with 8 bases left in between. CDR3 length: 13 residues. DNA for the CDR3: TGCAGTGCTAGAGTGGCAGGGCAAGAGACCCAGTACTTC. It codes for CSARVAGQETQYF.

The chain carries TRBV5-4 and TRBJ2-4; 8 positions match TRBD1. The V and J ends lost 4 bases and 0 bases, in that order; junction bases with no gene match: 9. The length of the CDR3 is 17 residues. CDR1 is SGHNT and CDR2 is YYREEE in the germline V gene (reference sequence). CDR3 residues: CASSRRTGTLAKNIQYF. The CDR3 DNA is TGTGCCAGCAGCAGAAGGACAGGGACACTAGCCAAAAACATTCAGTACTTC.

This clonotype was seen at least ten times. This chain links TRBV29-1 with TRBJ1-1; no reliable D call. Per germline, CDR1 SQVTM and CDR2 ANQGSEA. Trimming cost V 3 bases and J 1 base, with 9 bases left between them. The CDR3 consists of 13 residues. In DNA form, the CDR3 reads TGCAGCGTTGAGCTAGCAACGAACACTGAAGCTTTCTTT. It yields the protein CSVELATNTEAFF.

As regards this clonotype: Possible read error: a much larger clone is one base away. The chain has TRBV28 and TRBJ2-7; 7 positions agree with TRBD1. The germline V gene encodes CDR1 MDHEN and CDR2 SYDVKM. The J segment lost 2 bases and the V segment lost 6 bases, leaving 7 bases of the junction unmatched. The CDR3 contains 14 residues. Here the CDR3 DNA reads TGTGCCAGCAGGTCCCGGGACAGCCCCTACGAGCAGTACTTC. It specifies CASRSRDSPYEQYF. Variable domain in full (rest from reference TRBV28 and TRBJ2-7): DVKVTQSSRYLVKRTGEKVFLECVQDMDHENMFWYRQDPGLGLRLIYFSYDVKMKEKGDIPEGYSVSREKKERFSLILESASTNQTSMYLCASRSRDSPYEQYFGPGTRLTVT.

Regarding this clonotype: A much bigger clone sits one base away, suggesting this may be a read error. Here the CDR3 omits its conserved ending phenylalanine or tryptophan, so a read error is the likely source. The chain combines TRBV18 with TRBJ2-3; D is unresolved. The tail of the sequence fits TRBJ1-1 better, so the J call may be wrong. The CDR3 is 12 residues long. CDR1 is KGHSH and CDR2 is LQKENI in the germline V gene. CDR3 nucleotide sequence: TGTGCCAGCTCACCAGGGGAGGGTGAAGCTTTCCTT. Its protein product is CASSPGEGEAFL.

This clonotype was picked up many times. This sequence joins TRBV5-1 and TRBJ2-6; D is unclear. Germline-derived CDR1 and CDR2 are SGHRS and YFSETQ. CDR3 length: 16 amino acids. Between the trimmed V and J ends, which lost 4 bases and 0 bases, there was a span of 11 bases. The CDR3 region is CASSGDTLSGANVLTF. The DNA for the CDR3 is TGCGCCAGCAGCGGTGACACCCTCTCTGGGGCCAACGTCCTGACTTTC.

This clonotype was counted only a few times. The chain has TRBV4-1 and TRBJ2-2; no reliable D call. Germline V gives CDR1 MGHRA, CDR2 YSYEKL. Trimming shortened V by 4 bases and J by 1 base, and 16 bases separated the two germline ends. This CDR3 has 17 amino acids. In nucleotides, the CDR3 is TGCGCCAGCAGCCTCGAGATTTTCGTGAGGAACACCGGGGAGCTGTTTTTT. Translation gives CASSLEIFVRNTGELFF.

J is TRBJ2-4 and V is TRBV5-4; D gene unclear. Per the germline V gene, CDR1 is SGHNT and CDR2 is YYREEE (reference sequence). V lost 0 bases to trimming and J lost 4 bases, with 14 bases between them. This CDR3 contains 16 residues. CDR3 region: CASSLAARTEKNIQYF. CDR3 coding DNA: TGTGCCAGCAGCTTGGCTGCCAGGACGGAAAAAAACATTCAGTACTTC.

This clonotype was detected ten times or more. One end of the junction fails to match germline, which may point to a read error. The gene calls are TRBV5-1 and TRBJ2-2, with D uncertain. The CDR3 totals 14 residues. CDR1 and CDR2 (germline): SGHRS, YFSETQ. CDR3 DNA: TGTGCCAGCAGCTTAGGACGCAACACCGGGGAGCTGTTTTTT. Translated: CASSLGRNTGELFF. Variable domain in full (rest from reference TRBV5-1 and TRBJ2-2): KAGVTQTPRYLIKTRGQQVTLSCSPISGHRSVSWYQQTPGQGLQFLFEYFSETQRNKGNFPGRFSGRQFSNSRSEMNVSTLELGDSALYLCASSLGRNTGELFFGEGSRLTVL.

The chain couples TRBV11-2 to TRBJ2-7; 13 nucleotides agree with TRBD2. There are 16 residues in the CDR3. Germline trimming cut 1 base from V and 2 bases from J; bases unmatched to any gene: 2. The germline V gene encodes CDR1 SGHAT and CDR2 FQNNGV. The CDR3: CASSLGLAGGTYEQYF. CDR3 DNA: TGTGCCAGCAGCTTAGGACTAGCGGGAGGTACCTACGAGCAGTACTTC.

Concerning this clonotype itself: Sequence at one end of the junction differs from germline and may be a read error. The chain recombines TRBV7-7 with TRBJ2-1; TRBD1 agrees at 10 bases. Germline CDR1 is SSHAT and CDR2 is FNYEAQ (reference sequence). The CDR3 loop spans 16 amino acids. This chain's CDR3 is CASSRRQGAGYNEQFF. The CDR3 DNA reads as TGTGCTAGCAGCCGGCGACAGGGGGCGGGGTACAATGAGCAGTTCTTC.

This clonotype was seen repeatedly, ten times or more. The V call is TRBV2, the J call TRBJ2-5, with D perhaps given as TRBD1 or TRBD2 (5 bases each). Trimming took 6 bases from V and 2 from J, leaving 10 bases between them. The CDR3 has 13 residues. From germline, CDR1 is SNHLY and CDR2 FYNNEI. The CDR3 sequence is CASREDKQETQYF. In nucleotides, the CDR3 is TGTGCCAGCAGGGAGGACAAACAAGAGACCCAGTACTTC.

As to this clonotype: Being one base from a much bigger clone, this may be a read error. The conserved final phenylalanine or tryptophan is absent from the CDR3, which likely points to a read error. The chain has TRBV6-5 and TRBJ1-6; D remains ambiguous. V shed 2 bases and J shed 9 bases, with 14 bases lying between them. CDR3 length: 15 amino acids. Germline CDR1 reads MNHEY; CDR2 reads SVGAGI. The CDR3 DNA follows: TGTGCCAGCAGTTACGTCGCAGGCGCCCTTTCACCCCTCCACCTT. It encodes CASSYVAGALSPLHL.

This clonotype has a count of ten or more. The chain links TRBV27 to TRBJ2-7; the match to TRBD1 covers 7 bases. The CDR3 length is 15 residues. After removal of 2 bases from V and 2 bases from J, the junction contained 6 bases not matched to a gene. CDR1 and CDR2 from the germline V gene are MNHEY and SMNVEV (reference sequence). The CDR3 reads CASSLSPGGAYEQYF. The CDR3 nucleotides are TGTGCCAGCAGTTTAAGTCCAGGGGGAGCCTACGAGCAGTACTTC.

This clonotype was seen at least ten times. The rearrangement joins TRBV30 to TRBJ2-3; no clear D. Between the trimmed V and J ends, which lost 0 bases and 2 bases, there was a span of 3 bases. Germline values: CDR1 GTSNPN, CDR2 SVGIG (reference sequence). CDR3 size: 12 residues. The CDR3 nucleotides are TGTGCCTGGAGTGTCCCCACAGATACGCAGTATTTT. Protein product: CAWSVPTDTQYF.

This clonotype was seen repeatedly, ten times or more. CDR3 DNA sequence: TGTGCCAGCAGACAGGACGGGGGGAATGAGCAGTTCTTC. Amino acid sequence: CASRQDGGNEQFF. The chain carries TRBV12-3 or TRBV12-4 and TRBJ2-1; 7 bases map to TRBD2. Losses at the gene ends were 6 bases for V and 7 bases for J; bases not matched to a gene: 6. The CDR3 is 13 residues long.

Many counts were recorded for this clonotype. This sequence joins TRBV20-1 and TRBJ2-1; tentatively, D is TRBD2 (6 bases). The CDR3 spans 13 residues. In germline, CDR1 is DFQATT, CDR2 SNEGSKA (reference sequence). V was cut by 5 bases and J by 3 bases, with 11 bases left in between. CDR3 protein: CSAPGTLYNEQFF. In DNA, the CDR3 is TGCAGTGCTCCCGGGACTCTCTACAATGAGCAGTTCTTC.

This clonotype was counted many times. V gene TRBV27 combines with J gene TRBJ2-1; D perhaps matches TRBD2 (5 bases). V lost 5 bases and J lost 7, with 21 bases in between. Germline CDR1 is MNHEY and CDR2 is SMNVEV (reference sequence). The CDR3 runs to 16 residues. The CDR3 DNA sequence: TGTGCCAGCAGTATTCCGGGAACTATTGGTCGGAATGAGCAGTTCTTC. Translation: CASSIPGTIGRNEQFF.

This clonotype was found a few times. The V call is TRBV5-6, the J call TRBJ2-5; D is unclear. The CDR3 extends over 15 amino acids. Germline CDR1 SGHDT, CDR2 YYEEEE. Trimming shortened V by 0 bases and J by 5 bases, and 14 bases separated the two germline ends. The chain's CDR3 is CASSLGPTHGETQYF. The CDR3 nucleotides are TGTGCCAGCAGCTTGGGTCCCACGCACGGGGAGACCCAGTACTTC.

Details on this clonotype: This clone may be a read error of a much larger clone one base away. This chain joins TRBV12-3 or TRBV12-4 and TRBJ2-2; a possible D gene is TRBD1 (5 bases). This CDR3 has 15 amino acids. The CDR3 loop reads CASGLRQSNTGELFF. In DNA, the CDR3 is TGTGCCAGCGGTTTAAGACAGTCGAACACCGGGGAGCTGTTTTTT.

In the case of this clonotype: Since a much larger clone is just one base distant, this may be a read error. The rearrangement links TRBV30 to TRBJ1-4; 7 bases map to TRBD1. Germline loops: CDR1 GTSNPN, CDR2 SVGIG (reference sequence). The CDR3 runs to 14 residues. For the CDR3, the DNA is TGTGCCTGGTCCCTGGGACAGATGAATGAAAAACTGCTTTTT. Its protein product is CAWSLGQMNEKLLF.

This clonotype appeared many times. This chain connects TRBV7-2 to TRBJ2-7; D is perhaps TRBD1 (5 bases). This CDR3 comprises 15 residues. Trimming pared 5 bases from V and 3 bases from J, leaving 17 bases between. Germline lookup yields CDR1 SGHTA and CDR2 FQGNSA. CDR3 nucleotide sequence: TGTGCCAGCAGCCCAAGGGGCCTGCGGAACTACGAGCAGTACTTC. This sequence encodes CASSPRGLRNYEQYF.

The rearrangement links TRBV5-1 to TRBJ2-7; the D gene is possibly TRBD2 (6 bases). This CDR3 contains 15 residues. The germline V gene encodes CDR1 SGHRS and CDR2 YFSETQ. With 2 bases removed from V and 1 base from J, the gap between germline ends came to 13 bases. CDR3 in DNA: TGCGCCAGCAGCTTTCTGGGACTGGCTTCCTACGAGCAGTACTTC. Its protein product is CASSFLGLASYEQYF.

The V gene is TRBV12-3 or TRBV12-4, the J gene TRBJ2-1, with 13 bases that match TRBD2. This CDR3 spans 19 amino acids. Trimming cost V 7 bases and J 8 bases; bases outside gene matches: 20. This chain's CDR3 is CASTGSGLAGVGRVDEQFF. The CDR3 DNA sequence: TGTGCCAGCACCGGAAGCGGACTAGCGGGAGTTGGGAGGGTCGATGAGCAGTTCTTC.

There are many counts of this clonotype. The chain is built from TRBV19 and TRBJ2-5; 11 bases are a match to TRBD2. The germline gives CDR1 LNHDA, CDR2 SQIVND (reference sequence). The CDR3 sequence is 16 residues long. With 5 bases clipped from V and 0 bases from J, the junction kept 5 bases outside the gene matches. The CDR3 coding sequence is TGTGCCAGTAGTCCGGGGACTAGCGGATACCAAGAGACCCAGTACTTC. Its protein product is CASSPGTSGYQETQYF.

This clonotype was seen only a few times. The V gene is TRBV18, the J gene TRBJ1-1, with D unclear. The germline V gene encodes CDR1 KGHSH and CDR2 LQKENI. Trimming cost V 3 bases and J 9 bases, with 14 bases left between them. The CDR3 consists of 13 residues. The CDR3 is CASSPYSPDKAFF. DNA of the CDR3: TGTGCCAGCTCACCTTACTCCCCAGATAAAGCTTTCTTT. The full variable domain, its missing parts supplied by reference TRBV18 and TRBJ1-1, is NAGVMQNPRHLVRRRGQEARLRCSPMKGHSHVYWYRQLPEEGLKFMVYLQKENIIDESGMPKERFSAEFPKEGPSILRIQQVVRGDSAAYFCASSPYSPDKAFFGQGTRLTVV.

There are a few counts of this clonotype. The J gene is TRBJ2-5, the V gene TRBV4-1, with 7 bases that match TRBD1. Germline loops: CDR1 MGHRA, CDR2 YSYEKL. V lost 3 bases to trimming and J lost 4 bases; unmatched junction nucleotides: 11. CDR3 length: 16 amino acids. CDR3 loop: CASSHSPGGTSETQYF. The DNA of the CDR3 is TGCGCCAGCAGCCATTCCCCAGGGGGTACTTCAGAGACCCAGTACTTC.

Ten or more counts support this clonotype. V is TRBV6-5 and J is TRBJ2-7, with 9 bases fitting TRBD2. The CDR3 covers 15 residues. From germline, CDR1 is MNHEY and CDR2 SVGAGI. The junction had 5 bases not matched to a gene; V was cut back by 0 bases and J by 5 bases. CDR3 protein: CASSYSTSGFDEQYF. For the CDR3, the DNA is TGTGCCAGCAGTTACTCGACTAGCGGATTCGACGAGCAGTACTTC.

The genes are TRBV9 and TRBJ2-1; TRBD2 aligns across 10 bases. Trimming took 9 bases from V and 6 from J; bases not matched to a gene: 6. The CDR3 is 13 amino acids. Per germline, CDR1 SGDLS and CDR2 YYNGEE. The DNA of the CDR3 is TGTGCCACCGGGACTAGCGAAGGCAATGAGCAGTTCTTC. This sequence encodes CATGTSEGNEQFF.

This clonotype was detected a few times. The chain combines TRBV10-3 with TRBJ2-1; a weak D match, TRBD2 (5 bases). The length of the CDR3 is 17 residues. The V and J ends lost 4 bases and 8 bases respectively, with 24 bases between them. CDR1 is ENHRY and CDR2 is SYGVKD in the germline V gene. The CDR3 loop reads CAISGEGASPIRHEQFF. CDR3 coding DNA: TGTGCCATCAGTGGAGAAGGAGCTAGCCCAATCCGGCATGAGCAGTTCTTC.

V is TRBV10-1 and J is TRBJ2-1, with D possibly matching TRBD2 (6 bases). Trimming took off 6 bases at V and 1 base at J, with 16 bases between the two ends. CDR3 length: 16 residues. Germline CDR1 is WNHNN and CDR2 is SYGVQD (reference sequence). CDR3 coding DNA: TGCGCCAGCAGGGGGGAGGCCTTGGGTTCCTACAATGAGCAGTTCTTC. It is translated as CASRGEALGSYNEQFF.

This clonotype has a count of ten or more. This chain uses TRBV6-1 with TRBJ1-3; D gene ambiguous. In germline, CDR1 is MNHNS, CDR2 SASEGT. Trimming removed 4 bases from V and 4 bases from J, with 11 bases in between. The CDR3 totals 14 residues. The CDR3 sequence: CASSVAGSGNTIYF. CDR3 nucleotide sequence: TGTGCCAGCAGTGTGGCGGGATCGGGAAACACCATATATTTT.